The sequence of this T cell receptor beta chain was determined in a study of technical replicates of blood from a few donors. The CDR3 contains 14 residues. Germline V gene lookup returns CDR1 MNHEY and CDR2 SVGAGI. Trimming cost V 2 bases and J 1 base, with 8 bases left between them. Measured with immunoSEQ multiplex PCR; TCRdb has only the in-frame clones, and not every one. The sample contains fewer than 85,000 clones, just under 95% of which appear only once. Sequenced material: T cells isolated from PBMCs. The receptor comes from a human donor in good health. The chain uses TRBV6-5 and TRBJ1-1; no definite D call. In nucleotides, the CDR3 is TGTGCCAGCAGTTACGTCGAGGCGAACACTGAAGCTTTCTTT. Its translation is CASSYVEANTEAFF.